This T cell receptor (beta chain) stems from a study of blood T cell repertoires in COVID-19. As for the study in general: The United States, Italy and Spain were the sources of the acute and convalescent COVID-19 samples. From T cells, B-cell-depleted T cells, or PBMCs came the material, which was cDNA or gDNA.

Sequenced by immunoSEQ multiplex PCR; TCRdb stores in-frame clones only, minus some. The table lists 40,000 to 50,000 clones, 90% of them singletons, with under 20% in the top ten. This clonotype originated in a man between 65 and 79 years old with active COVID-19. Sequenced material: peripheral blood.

For the CDR3, the DNA is TGTGCCAGCAGTTACACCCCGTGGAGGGACCGACTTATTGGCACCGGGGAGCTGTTTTTT. Translated: CASSYTPWRDRLIGTGELFF. J is TRBJ2-2 and V is TRBV6-2 or TRBV6-3, with D perhaps TRBD2 (6 bases). The CDR3 covers 20 residues. V was shortened by 2 bases and J by 4 bases, with 26 bases between the two germline ends. Looked up from germline, CDR1 is MNHEY and CDR2 is SVGEGT.